The subject of this entry is one T cell receptor (beta chain). The table lists this clone with a count of one. Its recognized antigen is unknown. Base-call qualities are not available, and no considerably larger clone is one nucleotide away. The donors were healthy, HIV-negative adults who had no recently reported acute infections or vaccinations. Only Caucasian adults living in Nashville, Tennessee, USA were represented among the donors. For unsorted samples, about 90 million PBMCs were counted and genomic DNA was extracted with the QIAamp DNA Blood Mini kit. Blood was obtained by leukapheresis, after which PBMCs were separated by Ficoll-Histopaque density gradient centrifugation and cryopreserved in liquid nitrogen vapor phase. This sample stems from a study of shared clonotypes between healthy human individuals (TCRdb year 2020). Describing the broader study: A couple of women and a few men aged 18 to 49 years were included in the cohort. Blood TCR repertoires of about five healthy adults were deeply sequenced to estimate repertoire size and the extent of clonotype sharing between individuals. To increase sequencing depth and limit assay-specific biases, different laboratories used diverse techniques to prepare libraries and sequence TCR repertoires. Per donor, leukapheresis produced somewhere between about 0.8 and 9 billion PBMCs. Study-wide findings and limitations: The small number of donors limited the genetic and exposure-history diversity represented. Sampling was restricted to blood, and TCR repertoires in tissues likely differ from the TCR repertoires found in blood. Pairwise subsampling led to the expectation that sequencing depth would affect the degree of clonotype sharing among donors.

Using the deep immunoSEQ assay, TCR CDR3 regions were amplified from genomic DNA by multiplex PCR. Genomic DNA extracted from each cell subset was distributed evenly over all wells of several immunoSEQ 96-well plates, and each plate served as one replicate. For unsorted PBMC, about 270 ng of genomic DNA, equivalent to around 30,000 T cell genomes, went into each replicate PCR. Ten immunoSEQ deep assay plates were used to sequence unsorted PBMC genomic DNA. Purified libraries were quantified with a Qubit 3.0 fluorometer, sized on a Bioanalyzer 2100, and re-quantified with the KAPA Library Quantification kit. A separate single-read 150-cycle Illumina NextSeq 550 flow cell was used to sequence each immunoSEQ 96-well plate. On the authors' methods: The immunoSEQ output contained only junctional sequences without quality scores, so filtering could not match that applied to full-length reads. To assign V/J genes and CDR3, sequences were annotated using PyIR, a Python wrapper for IgBLAST v1.9, with IMGT germline references. Reads were removed for weak V/J assignments (E-value above 1e-6), missing CDR3, stop codons, out-of-frame junctions, or ambiguous translated residues. A V3J clonotype was defined by an identical inferred V gene, J gene, and CDR3 amino acid sequence. The percentage overlap between two repertoires was calculated by dividing the number of shared unique clonotypes by the size of the smaller repertoire. Repertoire richness was assessed with RTK rarefaction, the Chao1 estimator, and Recon v2.1 estimates of unobserved clonotypes. Here the immuneACCESS table is served through TCRdb, limited to in-frame sequences with V and J called. Missing clones are a known gap in these copies; in checked studies unresolved V genes cover under half, and the rest lacks a known reason. Clone size and the V and J calls come from that table; the DNA yielded D and trimming. Recorded for this sample are fewer than 600,000 clones; roughly three quarters of them occurred a single time. The top ten clones comprise roughly an eighth of the sample.

The CDR3 contains 13 residues, cysteine and phenylalanine counted. The DNA shown is the 39-base CDR3, in frame from base 1. For this chain, trimming is 7 bases at the V end and 0 bases at the J end, and the number of junction bases without a gene match is 1. Per the germline V gene, SGHRS is the CDR1 and YFSETQ is the CDR2. The sequence was collected from a middle-aged woman in good health. Some clones in this sample may be carry-over from other donors' samples. The sequence is built from TRBV5-1 and TRBJ1-3; 7 bases in the middle match TRBD1. The sequencing input was PBMCs. In nucleotides, the sequence is TGCGCCAGCCAGGGGGACTCTGGAAACACCATATATTTT. Translated, this is CASQGDSGNTIYF.